A selection of T cell receptor beta chains follows, all from one sample in a study of blood T cell repertoires in COVID-19. Using immunoSEQ multiplex PCR, the repertoire was profiled, and TCRdb retains in-frame clones only, with some absent. The sample carries approximately 40,000 clones, over 75% recorded once. Material: peripheral blood. Every receptor here comes from a woman between 70 and 85 years old with acute or convalescent COVID-19. CDR3s include the opening cysteine and the closing phenylalanine or tryptophan. D genes are given only for firm matches. Some rows have no size entry. The others give once, few or many, or a class for an expanded clone.

clone size	D gene	V gene	J gene	CDR3 protein	CDR3 DNA
NA	TRBD1	TRBV10-3	TRBJ1-2	CAISDPNRQGGIGYTF	TGTGCCATCAGTGACCCGAACAGACAGGGGGGGATTGGCTACACCTTC
once	NA	TRBV14	TRBJ1-4	CASSLGGWATNEKLFF	TGTGCCAGCAGCCTCGGAGGTTGGGCAACTAATGAAAAACTGTTTTTT
NA	TRBD1	TRBV5-6	TRBJ2-5	CASSSDRGRQETQYF	TGTGCCAGCAGCTCTGACAGGGGGCGGCAAGAGACCCAGTACTTC
NA	NA	TRBV7-8	TRBJ2-1	CASSKSETGRYYNEQFF	TGTGCCAGCAGCAAGTCAGAAACTGGGCGTTACTACAATGAGCAGTTCTTC
NA	TRBD1	TRBV5-1	TRBJ2-5	CASSTGTGKETQYF	TGCGCCAGCAGCACCGGGACAGGGAAAGAGACCCAGTACTTC
NA	NA	TRBV27	TRBJ2-2	CASSPRGPPSTGELFF	TGTGCCAGCAGTCCGCGGGGGCCCCCATCCACCGGGGAGCTGTTTTTT
NA	NA	TRBV6-5	TRBJ2-2	CASSYEGANTGELFF	TGTGCCAGCAGTTATGAGGGAGCGAACACCGGGGAGCTGTTTTTT
NA	TRBD2	TRBV11-2	TRBJ2-1	CASSPSGGNSGSQQFF	TGTGCCAGCAGCCCATCGGGCGGGAATAGCGGGAGCCAGCAGTTCTTC
NA	NA	TRBV10-3	TRBJ1-6	CAISQAGSSSPLHF	TGTGCCATCAGCCAGGCGGGGTCCAGTTCACCCCTCCACTTT
NA	TRBD2	TRBV2	TRBJ2-5	CASGGLAGQETQYF	TGTGCCAGCGGGGGACTAGCGGGCCAAGAGACCCAGTACTTC
NA	NA	TRBV9	TRBJ2-1	CASTPGASASNEQFF	TGTGCCAGCACCCCTGGGGCTAGCGCGTCCAATGAGCAGTTCTTC
NA	TRBD2	TRBV30	TRBJ2-1	CACSAGGPNEQFF	TGTGCCTGTTCGGCGGGAGGGCCGAATGAGCAGTTCTTC
NA	NA	TRBV6-5	TRBJ1-3	CASSFEGVSGNTIYF	TGTGCCAGCAGTTTCGAGGGCGTCTCTGGAAACACCATATATTTT
NA	NA	TRBV5-4	TRBJ2-3	CASSSTRGDTQYF	TGTGCCAGCAGCTCGACCCGGGGAGATACGCAGTATTTT
NA	TRBD1	TRBV4-2	TRBJ1-6	CASSRSGTGTLSPLHF	TGTGCCAGCAGCCGGAGCGGGACAGGGACCTTATCACCCCTCCACTTT
NA	NA	TRBV6-2/TRBV6-3	TRBJ1-5	CASSYERYQPQHF	TGTGCCAGCAGTTACGAACGGTATCAGCCCCAGCATTTT
NA	NA	TRBV7-9	TRBJ2-2	CASMWGVEAGELFF	TGTGCCAGCATGTGGGGGGTCGAGGCCGGGGAGCTGTTTTTT
NA	TRBD2	TRBV29-1	TRBJ2-1	CSVGLAGAYNEQFF	TGCAGCGTCGGACTAGCGGGAGCTTACAATGAGCAGTTCTTC
NA	TRBD1	TRBV24-1	TRBJ1-2	CATSDSTGEPGYGYTF	TGTGCCACCAGTGACTCTACAGGGGAGCCAGGCTATGGCTACACCTTC
few	NA	TRBV6-6	TRBJ1-2	CATSPRGGVGWYGYTF	TGTGCCACCTCACCCAGGGGAGGGGTGGGTTGGTATGGCTACACCTTC
NA	NA	TRBV20-1	TRBJ2-3	CSASDRRDTQYF	TGCAGTGCTAGTGACCGCCGGGATACGCAGTATTTT
NA	NA	TRBV6-1	TRBJ2-1	CASSELDKYSSNEQFF	TGTGCCAGCAGTGAACTTGATAAGTATAGCAGCAATGAGCAGTTCTTC
NA	TRBD1	TRBV9	TRBJ1-2	CASSVGDSPSVGYTF	TGTGCCAGCAGCGTAGGGGACAGCCCTTCGGTTGGCTACACCTTC
NA	NA	TRBV28	TRBJ2-4	CASSFGGTKDIQYF	TGTGCCAGCAGTTTCGGGGGTACAAAAGACATTCAGTACTTC
NA	NA	TRBV30	TRBJ1-5	CAWSSQSNQPQHF	TGTGCCTGGAGTTCACAGAGCAATCAGCCCCAGCATTTT
NA	NA	TRBV7-8	TRBJ1-1	CASSLATVAFF	TGTGCCAGCAGCTTGGCGACAGTGGCTTTCTTT
NA	TRBD1	TRBV9	TRBJ1-1	CASSVDDRGWTEAFF	TGTGCCAGCAGCGTAGATGACAGGGGGTGGACTGAAGCTTTCTTT
NA	NA	TRBV12-3/TRBV12-4	TRBJ1-2	CASSFGPNYGYTF	TGTGCCAGCAGTTTTGGCCCTAACTATGGCTACACCTTC
NA	NA	TRBV4-3	TRBJ2-3	CASSQVGGGSTDTQYF	TGCGCCAGCAGCCAAGTCGGTGGAGGAAGCACAGATACGCAGTATTTT
NA	TRBD2	TRBV4-1	TRBJ2-1	CASSQDPGGDYNEQFF	TGCGCCAGCAGCCAAGACCCCGGGGGGGACTACAATGAGCAGTTCTTC
NA	NA	TRBV6-5	TRBJ2-5	CASFRQPQETQYF	TGTGCCAGCTTTAGACAGCCACAAGAGACCCAGTACTTC
NA	TRBD2	TRBV4-1	TRBJ2-2	CASSHGTSGYTGELFF	TGCGCCAGCAGCCACGGGACTAGCGGCTACACCGGGGAGCTGTTTTTT
few	NA	TRBV6-1	TRBJ1-1	CASSEGQFLQVRAFF	TGTGCCAGCAGTGAAGGACAGTTCCTTCAAGTTCGAGCTTTCTTT
NA	NA	TRBV14	TRBJ1-6	CASSPGPGRVSPLHF	TGTGCCAGCAGCCCTGGTCCAGGGAGGGTTTCACCCCTCCACTTT
NA	NA	TRBV6-6	TRBJ2-6	CASSPRQFSGANVLTF	TGTGCCAGCAGCCCCCGACAGTTTTCTGGGGCCAACGTCCTGACTTTC
NA	TRBD2	TRBV14	TRBJ2-1	CASSPREGRNEQFF	TGTGCCAGCAGCCCACGGGAGGGGAGGAATGAGCAGTTCTTC
NA	NA	TRBV5-1	TRBJ1-5	CASSVGDYSNQPQHF	TGCGCCAGCAGTGTAGGGGACTACAGCAATCAGCCCCAGCATTTT
NA	NA	TRBV3-1/TRBV3-2	TRBJ1-2	CASSQSFGYTF	TGTGCCAGCAGCCAATCTTTTGGCTACACCTTC
NA	TRBD1	TRBV5-1	TRBJ1-3	CASSERPIGQASGNTIYF	TGCGCCAGCAGCGAGAGACCAATCGGACAGGCCTCTGGAAACACCATATATTTT
NA	NA	TRBV5-6	TRBJ1-5	CASSWRTDSNQPQHF	TGTGCCAGCAGCTGGCGGACAGATAGCAATCAGCCCCAGCATTTT
NA	TRBD2	TRBV6-6	TRBJ2-5	CASSSTSGRAERTQYF	TGTGCCAGCAGTTCTACCAGCGGGAGGGCTGAACGGACCCAGTACTTC